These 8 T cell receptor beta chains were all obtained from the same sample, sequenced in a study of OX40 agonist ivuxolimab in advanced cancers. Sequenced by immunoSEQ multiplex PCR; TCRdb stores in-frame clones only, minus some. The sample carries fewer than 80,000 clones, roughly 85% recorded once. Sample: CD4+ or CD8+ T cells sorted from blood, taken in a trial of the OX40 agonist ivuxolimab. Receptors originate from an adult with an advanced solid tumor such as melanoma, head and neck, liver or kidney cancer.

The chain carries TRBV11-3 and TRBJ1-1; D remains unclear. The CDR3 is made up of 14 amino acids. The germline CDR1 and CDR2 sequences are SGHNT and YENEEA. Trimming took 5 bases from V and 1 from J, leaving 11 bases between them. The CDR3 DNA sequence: TGTGCCAGCAGCCGGAATGCGGGGAACACTGAAGCTTTCTTT. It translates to CASSRNAGNTEAFF.

CDR3 sequence: CASSYSIREDGYTF. The CDR3 nucleotides read TGTGCCAGCAGTTACTCGATCAGGGAAGATGGCTACACCTTC. This sequence joins TRBV6-6 and TRBJ1-2; possible D gene TRBD1, 5 bases. The CDR3 has 14 residues. The germline gives CDR1 MNHNY, CDR2 SVGAGI (reference sequence). Trimming left V 0 bases short and J 6 bases short, with 11 bases between.

This CDR3 is CASSPGGAGTYNEQFF. The CDR3 nucleotides are TGTGCCAGCAGCCCCGGGGGGGCAGGGACCTACAATGAGCAGTTCTTC. The gene calls are TRBV28 and TRBJ2-1, with 8 bases aligning to TRBD2. With 6 bases clipped from V and 2 bases from J, the junction kept 9 bases outside the gene matches. CDR3 length: 16 residues. Germline CDR1 reads MDHEN; CDR2 reads SYDVKM. The whole variable domain, filled in from reference TRBV28 and TRBJ2-1, reads DVKVTQSSRYLVKRTGEKVFLECVQDMDHENMFWYRQDPGLGLRLIYFSYDVKMKEKGDIPEGYSVSREKKERFSLILESASTNQTSMYLCASSPGGAGTYNEQFFGPGTRLTVL.

The CDR3 sequence: CASSPLSNQPQHF. The DNA for the CDR3 is TGCGCCAGCAGCCCCTTGAGCAATCAGCCCCAGCATTTT. This sequence joins TRBV5-1 and TRBJ1-5, with D uncertain. CDR1 SGHRS and CDR2 YFSETQ come from the germline V gene. Trimming pared 4 bases from V and 1 base from J, leaving 6 bases between. This CDR3 spans 13 amino acids. The whole variable domain, filled in from reference TRBV5-1 and TRBJ1-5, reads KAGVTQTPRYLIKTRGQQVTLSCSPISGHRSVSWYQQTPGQGLQFLFEYFSETQRNKGNFPGRFSGRQFSNSRSEMNVSTLELGDSALYLCASSPLSNQPQHFGDGTRLSIL.

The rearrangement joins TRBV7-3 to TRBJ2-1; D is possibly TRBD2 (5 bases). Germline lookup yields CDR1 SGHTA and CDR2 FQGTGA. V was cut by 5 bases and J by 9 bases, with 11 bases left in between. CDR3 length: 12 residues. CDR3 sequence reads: CASSDQGGEQFF. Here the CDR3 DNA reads TGTGCCAGCAGCGACCAAGGAGGTGAGCAGTTCTTC.

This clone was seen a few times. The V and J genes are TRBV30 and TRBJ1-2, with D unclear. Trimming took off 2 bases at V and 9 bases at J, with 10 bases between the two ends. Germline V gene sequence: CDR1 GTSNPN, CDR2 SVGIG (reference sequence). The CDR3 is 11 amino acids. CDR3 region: CAWSSEWRYTF. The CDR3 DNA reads TGTGCCTGGAGTTCCGAATGGCGCTACACCTTC.

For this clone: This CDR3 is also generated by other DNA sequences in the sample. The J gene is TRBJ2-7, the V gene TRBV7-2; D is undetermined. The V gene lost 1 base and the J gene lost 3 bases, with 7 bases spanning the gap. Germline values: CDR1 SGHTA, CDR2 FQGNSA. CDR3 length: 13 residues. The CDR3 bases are TGTGCCAGCAGCTTAGGGCTCGGCTACGAGCAGTACTTC. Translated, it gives CASSLGLGYEQYF.

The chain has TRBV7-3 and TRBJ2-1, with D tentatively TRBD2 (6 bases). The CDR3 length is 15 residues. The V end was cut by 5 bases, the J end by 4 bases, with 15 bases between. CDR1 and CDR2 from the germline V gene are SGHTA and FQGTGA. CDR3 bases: TGTGCCAGCAGCCCCGGGACTTCACTTTACAATGAGCAGTTCTTC. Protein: CASSPGTSLYNEQFF.